The present T cell receptor beta chain was sequenced within a study of Ad26.COV2.S vaccination and SARS-CoV-2 variants. Across the study: Once, or twice with 56 days between doses, Ad26.COV2.S was given intramuscularly.

Regarding this clone: The target antigen is unknown.

The sample's treatment: about 20 received Ad26.COV2.S at low or high dose, single or two shots; about 5 received placebo; per-sample allocation not given. At day 63 after the first vaccine or placebo injection, samples were drawn. Boston supplied an adult donor aged 18-55 years. The assay was immunoSEQ multiplex PCR, and TCRdb's table has in-frame clones only and misses some. The sample holds 250,000 to 300,000 clones, 87% seen once. The study, taken as a whole, reports: Spike-specific TCR breadth in vaccine recipients exceeded that seen in placebo recipients. The authors reported substantial breadth in spike-specific CD8+ and CD4+ T cell responses after vaccination.

The V end lost 0 bases, the J end lost 7 bases, and 9 bases lay between the germline ends. The CDR3 is 13 residues long. Germline values: CDR1 SGHDN, CDR2 FVKESK. Sequences were derived from peripheral blood, sampled in a trial of Ad26.COV2.S vaccine versus placebo. V and J are TRBV14 and TRBJ1-1; D is uncertain. This clonotype was sampled from a person aged 18-65 years who received the Ad26.COV2.S COVID-19 vaccine or a placebo. This CDR3 is CASSQERHLEAFF. CDR3 bases: TGTGCCAGCAGCCAAGAAAGGCACCTTGAAGCTTTCTTT.